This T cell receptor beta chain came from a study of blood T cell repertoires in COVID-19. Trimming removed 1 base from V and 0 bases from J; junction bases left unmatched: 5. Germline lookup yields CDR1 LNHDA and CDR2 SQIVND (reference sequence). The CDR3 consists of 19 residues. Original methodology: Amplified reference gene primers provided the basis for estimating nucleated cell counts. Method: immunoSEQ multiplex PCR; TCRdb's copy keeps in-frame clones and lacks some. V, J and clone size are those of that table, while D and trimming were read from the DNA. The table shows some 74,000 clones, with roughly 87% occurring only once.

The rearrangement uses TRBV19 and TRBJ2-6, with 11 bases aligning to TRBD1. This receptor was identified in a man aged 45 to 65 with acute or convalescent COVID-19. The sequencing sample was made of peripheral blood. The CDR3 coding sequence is TGTGCCAGTAGTATAGCTCGGACAGGGGGCTTCTCTGGGGCCAACGTCCTGACTTTC. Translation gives CASSIARTGGFSGANVLTF. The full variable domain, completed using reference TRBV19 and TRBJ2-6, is DGGITQSPKYLFRKEGQNVTLSCEQNLNHDAMYWYRQDPGQGLRLIYYSQIVNDFQKGDIAEGYSVSREKKESFPLTVTSAQKNPTAFYLCASSIARTGGFSGANVLTFGAGSRLTVL.